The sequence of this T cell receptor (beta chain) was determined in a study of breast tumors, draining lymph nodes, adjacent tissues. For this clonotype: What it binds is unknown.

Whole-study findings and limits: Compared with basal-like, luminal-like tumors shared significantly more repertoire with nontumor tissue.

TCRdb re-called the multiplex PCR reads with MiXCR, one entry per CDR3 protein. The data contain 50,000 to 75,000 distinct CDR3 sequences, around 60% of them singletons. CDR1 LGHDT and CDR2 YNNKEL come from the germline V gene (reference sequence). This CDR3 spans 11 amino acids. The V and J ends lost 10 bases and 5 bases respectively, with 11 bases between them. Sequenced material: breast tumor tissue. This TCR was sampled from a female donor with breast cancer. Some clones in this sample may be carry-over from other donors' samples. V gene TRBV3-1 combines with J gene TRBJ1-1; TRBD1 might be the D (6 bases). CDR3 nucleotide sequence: TGTGCCACCATAGGGGGAACTGAAGCTTTCTTT. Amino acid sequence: CATIGGTEAFF. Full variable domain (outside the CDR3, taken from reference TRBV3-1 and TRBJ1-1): DTAVSQTPKYLVTQMGNDKSIKCEQNLGHDTMYWYKQDSKKFLKIMFSYNNKELIINETVPNRFSPKSPDKAHLNLHINSLELGDSAVYFCATIGGTEAFFGQGTRLTVV.